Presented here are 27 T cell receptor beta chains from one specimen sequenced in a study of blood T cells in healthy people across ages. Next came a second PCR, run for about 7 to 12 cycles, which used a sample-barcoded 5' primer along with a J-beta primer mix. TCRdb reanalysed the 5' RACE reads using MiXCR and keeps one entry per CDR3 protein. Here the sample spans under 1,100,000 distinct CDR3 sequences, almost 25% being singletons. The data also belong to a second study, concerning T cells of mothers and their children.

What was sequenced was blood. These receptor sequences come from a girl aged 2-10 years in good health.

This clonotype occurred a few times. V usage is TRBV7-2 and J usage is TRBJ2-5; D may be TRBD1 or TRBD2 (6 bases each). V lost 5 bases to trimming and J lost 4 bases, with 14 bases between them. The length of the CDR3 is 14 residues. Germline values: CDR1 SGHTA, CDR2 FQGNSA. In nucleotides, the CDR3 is TGTGCCAGCAGCGAAATCGGGGGCGCAGAGACCCAGTACTTC. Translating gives CASSEIGGAETQYF.

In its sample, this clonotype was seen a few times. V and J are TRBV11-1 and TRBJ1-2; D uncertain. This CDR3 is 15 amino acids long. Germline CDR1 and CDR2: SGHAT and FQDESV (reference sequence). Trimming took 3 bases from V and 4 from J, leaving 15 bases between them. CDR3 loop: CASSLPSPLAYGYTF. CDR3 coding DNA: TGTGCCAGCAGCTTGCCCTCTCCGTTGGCCTATGGCTACACCTTC.

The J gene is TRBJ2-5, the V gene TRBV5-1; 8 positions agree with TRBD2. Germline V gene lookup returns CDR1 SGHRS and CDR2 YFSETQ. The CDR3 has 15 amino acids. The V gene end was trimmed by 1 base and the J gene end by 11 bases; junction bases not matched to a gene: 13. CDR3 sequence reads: CASSLLSGSLREQYF. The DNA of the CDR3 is TGCGCCAGCAGCTTGTTAAGCGGGAGTCTTCGGGAGCAGTACTTC.

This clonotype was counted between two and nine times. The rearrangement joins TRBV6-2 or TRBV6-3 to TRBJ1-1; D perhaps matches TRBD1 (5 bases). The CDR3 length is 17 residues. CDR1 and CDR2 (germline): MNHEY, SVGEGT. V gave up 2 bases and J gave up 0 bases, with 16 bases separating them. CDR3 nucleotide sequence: TGTGCCAGCAGTTACCACCGGGGGTCGGAAGTGAACACTGAAGCTTTCTTT. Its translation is CASSYHRGSEVNTEAFF.

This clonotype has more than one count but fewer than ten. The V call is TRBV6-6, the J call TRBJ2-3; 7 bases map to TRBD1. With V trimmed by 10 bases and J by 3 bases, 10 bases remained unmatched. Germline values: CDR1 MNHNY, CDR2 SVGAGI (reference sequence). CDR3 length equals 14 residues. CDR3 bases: TGTGCCACCAATACAGGGGAAAGAACAGATACGCAGTATTTT. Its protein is CATNTGERTDTQYF.

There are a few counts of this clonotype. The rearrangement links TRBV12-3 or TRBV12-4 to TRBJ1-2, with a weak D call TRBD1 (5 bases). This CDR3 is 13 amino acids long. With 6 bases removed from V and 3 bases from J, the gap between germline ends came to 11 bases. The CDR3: CASSPGTYYGYTF. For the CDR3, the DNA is TGTGCCAGCAGCCCGGGGACGTACTATGGCTACACCTTC.

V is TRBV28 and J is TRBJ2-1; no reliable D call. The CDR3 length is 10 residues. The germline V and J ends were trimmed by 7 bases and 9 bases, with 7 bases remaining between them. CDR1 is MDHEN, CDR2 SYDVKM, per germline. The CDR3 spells CASKMGEQFF. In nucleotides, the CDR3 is TGTGCCAGCAAAATGGGTGAGCAGTTCTTC.

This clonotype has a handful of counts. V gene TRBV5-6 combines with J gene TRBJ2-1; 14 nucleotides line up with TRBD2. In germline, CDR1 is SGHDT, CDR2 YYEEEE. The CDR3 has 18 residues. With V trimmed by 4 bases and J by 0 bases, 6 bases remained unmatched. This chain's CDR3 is CASSPGLAGDVSYNEQFF. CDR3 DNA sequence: TGTGCCAGCAGCCCGGGACTAGCGGGAGACGTCTCCTACAATGAGCAGTTCTTC. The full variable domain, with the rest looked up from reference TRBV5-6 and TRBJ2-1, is DAGVTQSPTHLIKTRGQQVTLRCSPKSGHDTVSWYQQALGQGPQFIFQYYEEEERQRGNFPDRFSGHQFPNYSSELNVNALLLGDSALYLCASSPGLAGDVSYNEQFFGPGTRLTVL.

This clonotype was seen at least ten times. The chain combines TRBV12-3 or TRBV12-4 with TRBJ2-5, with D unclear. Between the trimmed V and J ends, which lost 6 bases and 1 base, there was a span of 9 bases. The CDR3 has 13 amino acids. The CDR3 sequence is CASSSSLQETQYF. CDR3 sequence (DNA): TGTGCCAGCAGCTCCTCTCTCCAAGAGACCCAGTACTTC.

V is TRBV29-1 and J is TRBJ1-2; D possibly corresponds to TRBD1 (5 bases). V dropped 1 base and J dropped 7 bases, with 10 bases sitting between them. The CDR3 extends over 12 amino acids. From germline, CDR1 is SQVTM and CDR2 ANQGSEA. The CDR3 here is CSVEGGGTGYTF. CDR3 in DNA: TGCAGCGTTGAAGGGGGGGGTACTGGCTACACCTTC.

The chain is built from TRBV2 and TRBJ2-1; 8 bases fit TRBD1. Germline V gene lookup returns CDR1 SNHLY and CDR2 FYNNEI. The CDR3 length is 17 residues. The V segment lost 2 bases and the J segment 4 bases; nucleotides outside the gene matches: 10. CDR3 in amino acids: CASSENPGGDLYNEQFF. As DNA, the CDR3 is TGTGCCAGCAGTGAAAATCCAGGGGGCGATTTATACAATGAGCAGTTCTTC.

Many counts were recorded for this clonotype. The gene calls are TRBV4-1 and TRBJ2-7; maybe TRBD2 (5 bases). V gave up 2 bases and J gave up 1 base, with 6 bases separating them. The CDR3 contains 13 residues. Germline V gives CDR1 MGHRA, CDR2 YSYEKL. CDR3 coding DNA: TGCGCCAGCAGCCAACCGGGGTCCTACGAGCAGTACTTC. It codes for CASSQPGSYEQYF.

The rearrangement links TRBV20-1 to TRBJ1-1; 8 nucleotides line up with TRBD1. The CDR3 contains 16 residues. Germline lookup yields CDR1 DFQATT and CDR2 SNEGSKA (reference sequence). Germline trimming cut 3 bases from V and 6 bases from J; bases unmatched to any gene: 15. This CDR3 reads CSAREQGASNWAEAFF. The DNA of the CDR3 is TGCAGTGCTAGGGAGCAGGGGGCGTCAAATTGGGCTGAAGCTTTCTTT.

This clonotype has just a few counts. The CDR3 spells CASSQALAGGSEQFF. In DNA form, the CDR3 reads TGTGCCAGCAGCCAGGCACTAGCGGGAGGGTCGGAGCAGTTCTTC. The chain couples TRBV7-3 to TRBJ2-1; 13 bases fit TRBD2. The germline CDR1 and CDR2 sequences are SGHTA and FQGTGA. The CDR3 contains 15 residues. Germline trimming cut 5 bases from V and 10 bases from J; bases unmatched to any gene: 8.

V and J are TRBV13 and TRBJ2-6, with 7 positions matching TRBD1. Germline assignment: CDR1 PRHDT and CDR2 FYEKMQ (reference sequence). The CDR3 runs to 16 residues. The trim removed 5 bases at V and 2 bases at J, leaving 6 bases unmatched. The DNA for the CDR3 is TGTGCCAGCAGCCGAAAGACAGGGACTGGGGCCAACGTCCTGACTTTC. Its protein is CASSRKTGTGANVLTF.

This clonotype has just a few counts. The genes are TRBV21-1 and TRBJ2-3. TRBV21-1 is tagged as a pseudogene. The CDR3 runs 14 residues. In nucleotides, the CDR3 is TGTGCCAGCAGCAAAGACCCACGGACAGATACGCAGTATTTT. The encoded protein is CASSKDPRTDTQYF.

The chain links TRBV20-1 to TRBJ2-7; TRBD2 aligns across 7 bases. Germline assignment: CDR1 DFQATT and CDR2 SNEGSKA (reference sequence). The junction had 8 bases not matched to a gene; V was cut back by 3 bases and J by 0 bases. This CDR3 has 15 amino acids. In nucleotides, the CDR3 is TGCAGTGCTAGCTCCCCTGCGGGAGCCTCCTACGAGCAGTACTTC. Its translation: CSASSPAGASYEQYF.

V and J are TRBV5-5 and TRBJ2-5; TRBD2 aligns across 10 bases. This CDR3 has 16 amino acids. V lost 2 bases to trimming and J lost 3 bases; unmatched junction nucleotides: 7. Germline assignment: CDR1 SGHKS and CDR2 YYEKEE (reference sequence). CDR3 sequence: CASSFLLGLAEETQYF. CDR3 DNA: TGTGCCAGCAGCTTTCTCCTCGGACTAGCGGAAGAGACCCAGTACTTC.

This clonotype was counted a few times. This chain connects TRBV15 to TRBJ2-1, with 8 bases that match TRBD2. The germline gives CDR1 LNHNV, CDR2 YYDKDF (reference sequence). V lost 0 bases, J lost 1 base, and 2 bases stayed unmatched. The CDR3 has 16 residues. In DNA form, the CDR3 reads TGTGCCACCAGCAGAGATCTAGCGGGTTCCTACAATGAGCAGTTCTTC. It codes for CATSRDLAGSYNEQFF.

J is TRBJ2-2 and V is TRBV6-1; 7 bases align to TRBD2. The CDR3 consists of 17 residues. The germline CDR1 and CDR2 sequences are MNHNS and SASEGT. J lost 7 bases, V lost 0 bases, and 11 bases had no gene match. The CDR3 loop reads CASSEALLARAFGELFF. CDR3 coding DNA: TGTGCCAGCAGTGAAGCGTTACTAGCGAGGGCCTTCGGGGAGCTGTTTTTT.

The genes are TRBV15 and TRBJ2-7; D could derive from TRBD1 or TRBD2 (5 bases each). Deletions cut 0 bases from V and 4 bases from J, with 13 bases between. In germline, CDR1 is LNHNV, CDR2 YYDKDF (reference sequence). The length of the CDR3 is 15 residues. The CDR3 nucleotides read TGTGCCACCAGCAGAGATAGGGACCGTAGGTACGAGCAGTACTTC. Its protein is CATSRDRDRRYEQYF. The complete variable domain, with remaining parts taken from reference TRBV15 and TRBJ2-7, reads DAMVIQNPRYQVTQFGKPVTLSCSQTLNHNVMYWYQQKSSQAPKLLFHYYDKDFNNEADTPDNFQSRRPNTSFCFLDIRSPGLGDTAMYLCATSRDRDRRYEQYFGPGTRLTVT.

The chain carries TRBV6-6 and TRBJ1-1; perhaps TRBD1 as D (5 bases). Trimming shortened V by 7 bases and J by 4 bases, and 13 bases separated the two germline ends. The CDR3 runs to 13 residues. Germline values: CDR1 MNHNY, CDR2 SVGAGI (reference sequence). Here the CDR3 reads CASTREGPTEAFF. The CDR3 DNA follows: TGTGCCAGCACACGGGAGGGGCCCACTGAAGCTTTCTTT.

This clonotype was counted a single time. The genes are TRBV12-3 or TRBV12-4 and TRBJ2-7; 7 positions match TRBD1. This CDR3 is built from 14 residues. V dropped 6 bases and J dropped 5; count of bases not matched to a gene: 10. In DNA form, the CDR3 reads TGTGCCAGCAGCTCTCAGACAGGGATCGACGAGCAGTACTTC. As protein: CASSSQTGIDEQYF.

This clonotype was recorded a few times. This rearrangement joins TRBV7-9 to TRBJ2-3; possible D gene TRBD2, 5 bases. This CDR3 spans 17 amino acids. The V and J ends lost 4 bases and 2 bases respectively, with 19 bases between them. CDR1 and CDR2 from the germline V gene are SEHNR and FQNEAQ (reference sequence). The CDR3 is CASSSRAGQHFTDTQYF. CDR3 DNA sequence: TGTGCCAGCAGCTCGAGGGCGGGCCAGCACTTCACAGATACGCAGTATTTT.

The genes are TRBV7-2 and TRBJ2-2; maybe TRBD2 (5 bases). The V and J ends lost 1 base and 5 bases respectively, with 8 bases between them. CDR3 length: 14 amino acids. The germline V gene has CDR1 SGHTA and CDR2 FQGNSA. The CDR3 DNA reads TGTGCCAGCAGCTTAGTACTAGTTACCGGGGAGCTGTTTTTT. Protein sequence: CASSLVLVTGELFF.

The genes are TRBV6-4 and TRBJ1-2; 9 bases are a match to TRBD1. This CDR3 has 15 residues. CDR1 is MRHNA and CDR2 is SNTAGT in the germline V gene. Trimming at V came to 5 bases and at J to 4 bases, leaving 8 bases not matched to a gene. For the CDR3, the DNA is TGTGCCAGCAGTCGGGGACAGGGCCCCTCCTATGGCTACACCTTC. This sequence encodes CASSRGQGPSYGYTF.

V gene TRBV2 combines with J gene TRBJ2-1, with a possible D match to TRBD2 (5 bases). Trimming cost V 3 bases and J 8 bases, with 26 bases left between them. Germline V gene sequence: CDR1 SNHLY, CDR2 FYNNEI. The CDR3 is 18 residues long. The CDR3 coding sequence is TGTGCCAGCAGTGATAGTAGCCACCCTATCGGAGGAGAGGATGAGCAGTTCTTC. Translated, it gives CASSDSSHPIGGEDEQFF. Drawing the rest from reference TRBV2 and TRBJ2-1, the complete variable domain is EPEVTQTPSHQVTQMGQEVILRCVPISNHLYFYWYRQILGQKVEFLVSFYNNEISEKSEIFDDQFSVERPDGSNFTLKIRSTKLEDSAMYFCASSDSSHPIGGEDEQFFGPGTRLTVL.